This record covers a single T cell receptor (beta chain). Antigen: not known. This record belongs to a study of cytomegalovirus exposure and HLA in healthy donors. The J segment lost 0 bases and the V segment lost 5 bases, leaving 4 bases of the junction unmatched. This CDR3 region has 14 residues. Germline lookup yields CDR1 GTSNPN and CDR2 SVGIG (reference sequence). The PCR ran on 60 Vbeta and 13 Jbeta primers. Only in-frame clones appear in the TCRdb table, and some are missing; sequencing was by immunoSEQ multiplex PCR. The sample has 120,000 to 150,000 clones; nearly 80% are singletons. Study-level points and caveats: According to the study, 150 to 200 TCR beta chains were cytomegalovirus-associated. Indistinguishability led to the exclusion of some V segments, TRBV6-2 and TRBV6-3 included. In an earlier analysis, about 90% or about 30%: the productive usage of most TCR beta V segments.

Material: PBMCs. The chain joins TRBV30 to TRBJ1-1; 9 bases agree with TRBD1. The sequence was collected from a woman aged 30 to 39 in good health and CMV-seronegative. CDR3 region: CAWVGQGMNTEAFF. The CDR3 bases are TGTGCCTGGGTCGGACAGGGGATGAACACTGAAGCTTTCTTT.